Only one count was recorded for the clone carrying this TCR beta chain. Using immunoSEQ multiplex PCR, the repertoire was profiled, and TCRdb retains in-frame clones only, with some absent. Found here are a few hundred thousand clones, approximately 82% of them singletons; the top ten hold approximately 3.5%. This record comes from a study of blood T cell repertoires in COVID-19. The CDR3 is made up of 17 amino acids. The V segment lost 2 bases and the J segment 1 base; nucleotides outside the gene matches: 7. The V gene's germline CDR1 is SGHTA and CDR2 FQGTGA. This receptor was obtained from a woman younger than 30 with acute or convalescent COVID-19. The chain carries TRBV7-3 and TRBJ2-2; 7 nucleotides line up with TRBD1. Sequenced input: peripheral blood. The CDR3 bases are TGTGCCAGCAGCTTACAAGGGGGCTGGCGGAACACCGGGGAGCTGTTTTTT. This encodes CASSLQGGWRNTGELFF.